These 20 T cell receptor beta chains were all obtained from the same sample, sequenced in a study of vaccination and CD4 T cells after COVID-19. The antigens for these receptors are not known. Indicated treatment: roughly 10-day PBMC culture with coronavirus spike peptide pools or control peptides (ViraFEST assay). The Oncomine TCR Beta short-read assay was what sequenced the DNA obtained from cultured CD4+ T cells. TCRdb passed the PCR reads through MiXCR, listing each CDR3 protein once. This table has some 15,000 distinct CDR3 sequences, about 35% appearing once. The sample consisted of cultured CD4+ T cells from blood. These receptors were collected from a human donor with COVID-19.

This rearrangement joins TRBV7-9 to TRBJ2-4; D is uncertain. The CDR3 spans 12 residues. The V end lost 1 base, the J end lost 5 bases, and 3 bases lay between the germline ends. Germline lookup yields CDR1 SEHNR and CDR2 FQNEAQ (reference sequence). CDR3 coding DNA: TGTGCCAGCAGCTTAGTCGAAAACATTCAGTACTTC. Translating it yields CASSLVENIQYF.

The CDR3 bases are TGTGCCAGCAGCCCCGGGGGCGCTAGAGATGGCTACACCTTC. It specifies CASSPGGARDGYTF. The gene calls are TRBV6-1 and TRBJ1-2, with D possibly TRBD1 on 6 matching bases. The CDR3 contains 14 residues. From germline, CDR1 is MNHNS and CDR2 SASEGT. Deletions cut 6 bases from V and 6 bases from J, with 17 bases between.

This clonotype counts as large (0.1 to 1%). Written as DNA, the CDR3 is TGCGCCAGCAGCTTGGGCGGGGGCGGTGATACGCAGTATTTT. Amino acids: CASSLGGGGDTQYF. The chain uses TRBV5-1 and TRBJ2-3; tentatively, D is TRBD2 (7 bases). Trimming pared 0 bases from V and 6 bases from J, leaving 11 bases between. Germline V gene data show CDR1 as SGHRS and CDR2 as YFSETQ. This CDR3 has 14 amino acids.

The V gene is TRBV7-2, the J gene TRBJ1-5; D unresolved. With 4 bases removed from V and 6 bases from J, the gap between germline ends came to 10 bases. CDR1 and CDR2 (germline): SGHTA, FQGNSA. This CDR3 has 13 amino acids. The CDR3 DNA follows: TGTGCCAGCAGCTCTTGGGATGGTCAGCCCCAGCATTTT. This gives the protein CASSSWDGQPQHF.

The gene calls are TRBV20-1 and TRBJ1-4, with D perhaps matching TRBD1 (5 bases). V was shortened by 3 bases and J by 0 bases, with 11 bases between the two germline ends. Germline V gene data show CDR1 as DFQATT and CDR2 as SNEGSKA (reference sequence). This CDR3 has 15 residues. CDR3 DNA sequence: TGCAGTGCTAGCCGGGACGGGCCAACTAATGAAAAACTGTTTTTT. Its translation: CSASRDGPTNEKLFF.

The count of this clonotype is one. The gene calls are TRBV2 and TRBJ2-5; maybe TRBD2 (7 bases). V lost 6 bases to trimming and J lost 2 bases, with 25 bases between them. The CDR3 runs 18 residues. The germline V gene encodes CDR1 SNHLY and CDR2 FYNNEI. The CDR3, as DNA: TGTGCCAGCAGAGGCCGGAGGGGGGGGGGCGGACCACAAGAGACCCAGTACTTC. Its translation: CASRGRRGGGGPQETQYF.

This clonotype was detected a few times. The V and J genes are TRBV7-6 and TRBJ1-5; no clear D. This CDR3 is built from 15 residues. Trimming removed 5 bases at V and 3 bases at J, with 14 bases between. Germline CDR1 reads SGHVS; CDR2 reads FNYEAQ. The CDR3 region has the DNA TGTGCCAGCAGCCAACAAGGGCAGTACAATCAGCCCCAGCATTTT. Translated, it gives CASSQQGQYNQPQHF.

J is TRBJ1-5 and V is TRBV10-3; a weak D match, TRBD1 (6 bases). CDR1 is ENHRY, CDR2 SYGVKD, per germline. Trimming removed 10 bases from V and 2 bases from J, with 15 bases in between. The CDR3 length is 14 residues. The CDR3 bases are TGTGCCACCACACAGGGAGTGGGCAATCAGCCCCAGCATTTT. Protein sequence: CATTQGVGNQPQHF.

The chain uses TRBV10-3 and TRBJ2-6, with TRBD1 identical over 12 bases. The J segment lost 2 bases and the V segment lost 6 bases, leaving 8 bases of the junction unmatched. In germline, CDR1 is ENHRY, CDR2 SYGVKD. The length of the CDR3 is 18 residues. The CDR3, as DNA: TGTGCCATCAGCCCCGGGACAGGGGGCCCCCCTGGGGCCAACGTCCTGACTTTC. It is translated as CAISPGTGGPPGANVLTF.

The V call is TRBV7-9, the J call TRBJ1-4; D remains unclear. The germline gives CDR1 SEHNR, CDR2 FQNEAQ (reference sequence). The CDR3 extends over 13 amino acids. The ends were cut back, 5 bases at V and 7 bases at J, with 11 bases in the middle. The CDR3 DNA is TGTGCCAGCAGCGGCACCGAGGGTGAAAAACTGTTTTTT. Protein sequence: CASSGTEGEKLFF.

This clonotype was observed a few times. The J gene is TRBJ1-6, the V gene TRBV2; D is ambiguous. The CDR3 has 11 amino acids. Germline V CDR1 and CDR2: SNHLY, FYNNEI. The germline V and J ends were trimmed by 7 bases and 6 bases, with 4 bases remaining between them. This chain's CDR3 is CASMVNSPLHF. As DNA, the CDR3 is TGTGCCAGCATGGTTAATTCACCCCTCCACTTT.

The genes are TRBV11-3 and TRBJ1-3, with 7 bases lining up with TRBD1. Germline CDR1 and CDR2: SGHNT and YENEEA. V was pared by 4 bases and J by 4 bases, with 13 bases of the junction left unmatched. There are 17 residues in the CDR3. The DNA of the CDR3 is TGTGCCAGCAGCTCTCTGGACAGGTGGAAAGGAGGAAACACCATATATTTT. Translating gives CASSSLDRWKGGNTIYF.

V gene TRBV7-2 combines with J gene TRBJ1-6, with D possibly TRBD1 on 5 matching bases. Trimming cost V 0 bases and J 7 bases, with 10 bases left between them. Germline V gene sequence: CDR1 SGHTA, CDR2 FQGNSA. The CDR3 length is 15 residues. The CDR3 DNA follows: TGTGCCAGCAGCTTAGCGCTCGGGGGAAATTCACCCCTCCACTTT. It encodes CASSLALGGNSPLHF.

The chain links TRBV12-5 to TRBJ2-7; D unresolved. In germline, CDR1 is LGHNT, CDR2 FRNRAP. The CDR3 spans 10 residues. The germline V and J ends were trimmed by 4 bases and 2 bases, with 0 bases remaining between them. CDR3 in DNA: TGTGCTAGTGGTTCCTACGAGCAGTACTTC. Protein: CASGSYEQYF. The complete variable domain, with remaining parts taken from reference TRBV12-5 and TRBJ2-7, reads DARVTQTPRHKVTEMGQEVTMRCQPILGHNTVFWYRQTMMQGLELLAYFRNRAPLDDSGMPKDRFSAEMPDATLATLKIQPSEPRDSAVYFCASGSYEQYFGPGTRLTVT.

The chain employs TRBV25-1 and TRBJ2-7, with a possible D match to TRBD1 (6 bases). CDR3 size: 14 residues. Trimming removed 7 bases at V and 0 bases at J, with 13 bases between. The germline V gene has CDR1 MGHDK and CDR2 SYGVNS. CDR3 DNA sequence: TGTGCCAGCAAGGGACACCCGAGCTCCTACGAGCAGTACTTC. Protein sequence: CASKGHPSSYEQYF.

The table lists this clonotype with a few counts. This rearrangement joins TRBV25-1 to TRBJ1-1; 9 bases agree with TRBD1. Germline CDR1 reads MGHDK; CDR2 reads SYGVNS. V lost 5 bases, J lost 11 bases, and 6 bases stayed unmatched. The CDR3 is made up of 12 amino acids. The CDR3 reads CASSRGTGTAFF. The CDR3 nucleotides read TGTGCCAGCAGTCGGGGGACAGGGACGGCTTTCTTT.

This chain joins TRBV19 and TRBJ2-4, with D maybe TRBD1 (6 bases). CDR3 size: 13 residues. Germline CDR1 reads LNHDA; CDR2 reads SQIVND (reference sequence). Trimming removed 0 bases at V and 8 bases at J, with 8 bases between. This CDR3 reads CASSIEGQDIQYF. CDR3 DNA: TGTGCCAGTAGTATAGAGGGACAAGACATTCAGTACTTC.

The V gene is TRBV18, the J gene TRBJ2-2; the D call may be TRBD1 or TRBD2 (5 bases each). Between the trimmed V and J ends, which lost 0 bases and 3 bases, there was a span of 20 bases. From germline, CDR1 is KGHSH and CDR2 LQKENI. This CDR3 contains 19 residues. The CDR3 DNA sequence: TGTGCCAGCTCACCACCGCTCGGGGAAGCCGGGGACGACACCGGGGAGCTGTTTTTT. It encodes CASSPPLGEAGDDTGELFF.

V gene TRBV19 combines with J gene TRBJ1-4; tentative D call: TRBD1 (6 bases). Trimming removed 4 bases at V and 5 bases at J, with 17 bases between. The CDR3 is 16 amino acids. Germline values: CDR1 LNHDA, CDR2 SQIVND (reference sequence). Here the CDR3 reads CASSTQLGRGNEKLFF. DNA for the CDR3: TGTGCCAGTAGTACCCAGCTCGGCAGGGGAAATGAAAAACTGTTTTTT.

V usage is TRBV6-5 and J usage is TRBJ2-5; D is unresolved. Trimming took 2 bases from V and 2 from J, leaving 3 bases between them. The CDR3 has 12 amino acids. Germline CDR1 reads MNHEY; CDR2 reads SVGAGI. The DNA of the CDR3 is TGTGCCAGCAGTTACGGGCAAGAGACCCAGTACTTC. Translation gives CASSYGQETQYF.